This TCR beta chain was identified during a study of blood T cell repertoires in COVID-19. The data were produced by immunoSEQ multiplex PCR, yet TCRdb's version contains in-frame clones alone and is incomplete. This table holds roughly 80,000 clones, around 88% found once. In germline, CDR1 is SGHVS, CDR2 FQNEAQ. Trimming pared 6 bases from V and 5 bases from J, leaving 13 bases between. The CDR3 totals 13 residues. This receptor was taken from a woman of 80 years or more with active or convalescent COVID-19. The chain has TRBV7-8 and TRBJ2-5; the D gene is possibly TRBD1 (5 bases). Sequenced material: peripheral blood. CDR3 protein: CASSQSRVETQYF. CDR3 nucleotides: TGTGCCAGCAGTCAAAGCAGGGTGGAGACCCAGTACTTC.